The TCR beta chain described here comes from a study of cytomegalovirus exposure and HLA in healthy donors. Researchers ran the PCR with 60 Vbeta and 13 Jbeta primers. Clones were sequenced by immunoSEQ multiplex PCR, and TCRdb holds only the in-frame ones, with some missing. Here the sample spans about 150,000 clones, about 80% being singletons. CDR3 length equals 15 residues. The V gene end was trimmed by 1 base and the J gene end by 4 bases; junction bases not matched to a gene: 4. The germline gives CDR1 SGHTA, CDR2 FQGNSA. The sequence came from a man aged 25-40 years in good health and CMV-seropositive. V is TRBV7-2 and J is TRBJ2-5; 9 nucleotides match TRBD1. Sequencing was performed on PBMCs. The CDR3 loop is CASSLEGQGSETQYF. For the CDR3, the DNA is TGTGCCAGCAGCTTAGAGGGACAGGGATCAGAGACCCAGTACTTC. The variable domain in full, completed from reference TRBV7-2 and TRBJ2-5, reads GAGVSQSPSNKVTEKGKDVELRCDPISGHTALYWYRQSLGQGLEFLIYFQGNSAPDKSGLPSDRFSAERTGGSVSTLTIQRTQQEDSAVYLCASSLEGQGSETQYFGPGTRLLVL.